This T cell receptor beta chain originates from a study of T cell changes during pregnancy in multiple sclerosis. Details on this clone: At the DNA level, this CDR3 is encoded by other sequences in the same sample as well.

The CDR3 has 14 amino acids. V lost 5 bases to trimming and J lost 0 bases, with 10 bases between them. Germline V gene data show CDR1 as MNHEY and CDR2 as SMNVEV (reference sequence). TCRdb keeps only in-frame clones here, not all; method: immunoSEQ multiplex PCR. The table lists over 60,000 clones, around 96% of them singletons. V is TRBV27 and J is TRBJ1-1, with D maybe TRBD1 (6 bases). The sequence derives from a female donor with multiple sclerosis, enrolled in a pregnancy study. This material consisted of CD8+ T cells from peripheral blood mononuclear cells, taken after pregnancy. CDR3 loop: CASSLGGVNTEAFF. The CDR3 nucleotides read TGTGCCAGCAGTCTAGGGGGAGTGAACACTGAAGCTTTCTTT.